The text below deals with one T cell receptor beta chain. The antigen is unknown. The data derive from a study of T cell responses to AZD1222 COVID-19 vaccine. Overall study: Analysis merged second doses at about 4 or about 12 weeks.

Findings of the study overall: Recipients of AZD1222 seropositive at baseline numbered only 6 or 7. None of the repertoires were sampled until the peak T cell response had passed.

The data were produced by immunoSEQ multiplex PCR, yet TCRdb's version contains in-frame clones alone and is incomplete. The sample yields about 120,000 clones, over 80% seen once. The receptor comes from an adult in good health. The specimen comprised peripheral blood, sampled on day 0 of AZD1222 vaccination.

CDR3 nucleotide sequence: TGTGCCAGTAGTATGGCGGGACATCAACCCAACTATGGCTACACCTTC. Its translation: CASSMAGHQPNYGYTF. This chain uses TRBV19 with TRBJ1-2; TRBD1 might be the D (6 bases). CDR3 length equals 16 residues. V was shortened by 3 bases and J by 2 bases, with 16 bases between the two germline ends. The germline gives CDR1 LNHDA, CDR2 SQIVND (reference sequence).